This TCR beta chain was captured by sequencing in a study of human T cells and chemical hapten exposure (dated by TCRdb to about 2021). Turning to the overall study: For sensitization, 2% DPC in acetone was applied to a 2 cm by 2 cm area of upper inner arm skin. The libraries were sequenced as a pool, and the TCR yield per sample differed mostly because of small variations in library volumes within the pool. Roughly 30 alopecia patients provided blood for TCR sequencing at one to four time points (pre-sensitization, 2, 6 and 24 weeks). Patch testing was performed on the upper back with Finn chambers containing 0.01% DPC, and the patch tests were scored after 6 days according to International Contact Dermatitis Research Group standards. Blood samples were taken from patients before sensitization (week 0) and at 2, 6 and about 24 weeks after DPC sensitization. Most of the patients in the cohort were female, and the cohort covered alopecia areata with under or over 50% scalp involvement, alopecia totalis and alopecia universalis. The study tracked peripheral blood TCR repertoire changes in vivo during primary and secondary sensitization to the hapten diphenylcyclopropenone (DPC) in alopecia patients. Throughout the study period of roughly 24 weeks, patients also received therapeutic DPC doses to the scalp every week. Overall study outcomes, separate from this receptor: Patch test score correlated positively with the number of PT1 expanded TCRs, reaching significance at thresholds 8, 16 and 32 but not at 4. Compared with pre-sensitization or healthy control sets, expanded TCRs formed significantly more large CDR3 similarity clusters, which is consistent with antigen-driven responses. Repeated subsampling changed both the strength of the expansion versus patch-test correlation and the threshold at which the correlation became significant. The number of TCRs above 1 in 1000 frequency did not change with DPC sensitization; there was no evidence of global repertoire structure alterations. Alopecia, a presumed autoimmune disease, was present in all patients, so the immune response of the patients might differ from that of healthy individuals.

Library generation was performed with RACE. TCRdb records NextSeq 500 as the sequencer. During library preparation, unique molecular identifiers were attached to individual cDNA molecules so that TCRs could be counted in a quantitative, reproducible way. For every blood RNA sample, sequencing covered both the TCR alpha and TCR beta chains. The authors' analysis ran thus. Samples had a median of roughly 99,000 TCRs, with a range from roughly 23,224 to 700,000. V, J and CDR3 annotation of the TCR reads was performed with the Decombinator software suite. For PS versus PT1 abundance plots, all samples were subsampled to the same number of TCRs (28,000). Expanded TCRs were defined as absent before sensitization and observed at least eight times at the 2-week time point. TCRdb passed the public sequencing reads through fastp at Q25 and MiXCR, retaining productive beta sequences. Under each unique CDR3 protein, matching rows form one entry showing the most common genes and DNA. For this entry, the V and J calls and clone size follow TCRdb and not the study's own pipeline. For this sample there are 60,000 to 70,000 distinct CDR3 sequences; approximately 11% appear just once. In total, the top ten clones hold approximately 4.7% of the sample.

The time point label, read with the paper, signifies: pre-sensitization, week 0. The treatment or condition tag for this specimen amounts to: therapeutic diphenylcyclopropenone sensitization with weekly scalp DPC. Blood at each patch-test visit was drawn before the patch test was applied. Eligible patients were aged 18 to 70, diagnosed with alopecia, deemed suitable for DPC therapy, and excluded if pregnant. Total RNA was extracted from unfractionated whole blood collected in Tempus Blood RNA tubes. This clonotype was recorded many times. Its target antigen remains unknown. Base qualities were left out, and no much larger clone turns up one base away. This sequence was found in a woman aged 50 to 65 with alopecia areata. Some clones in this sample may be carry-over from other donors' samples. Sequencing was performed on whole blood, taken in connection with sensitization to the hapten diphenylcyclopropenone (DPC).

DNA sequence: TGTGCCAGCAGTTTGGGGGGAGGTGGCACCGGGGAGCTGTTTTTT. Its amino acids are CASSLGGGGTGELFF. The chain is made from TRBV28 and TRBJ2-2, with TRBD2 tentatively as D gene (6 bases match). Relative to germline, V is 3 bases shorter and J is 4 bases shorter, with 12 bases between their ends. CDR1 MDHEN and CDR2 SYDVKM are derived from the germline V gene. The CDR3 has 15 amino acids, counting the end cysteine and phenylalanine. The entry retains the CDR3 DNA only, 45 bases that are in frame from base 1.